These 20 T cell receptor beta chains came from one sample sequenced in a study of vaccination and CD4 T cells after COVID-19. Treatment denoted: approximately 9-day PBMC culture with coronavirus spike peptide pools or control peptides (ViraFEST assay). Sequence data for DNA of cultured CD4+ T cells were generated by the Oncomine TCR Beta short-read assay. TCRdb ran MiXCR on the PCR reads and lists one entry per CDR3 protein. The sample shows about 21,000 distinct CDR3 sequences, 30% to 45% of them seen only once. Antigen specificity for these receptors is unknown. The specimen was CD4+ T cells from blood, cultured in vitro, collected before SARS-CoV-2 vaccination. The receptors originated from a human donor who had recovered from COVID-19.

The chain carries TRBV20-1 and TRBJ2-3; 8 nucleotides agree with TRBD2. Per germline, CDR1 DFQATT and CDR2 SNEGSKA (reference sequence). The CDR3 extends over 14 amino acids. With V trimmed by 3 bases and J by 6 bases, 8 bases remained unmatched. CDR3 protein: CSASVGLDRDTQYF. In DNA form, the CDR3 reads TGCAGTGCTAGTGTGGGACTAGACCGGGATACGCAGTATTTT.

This clonotype was observed a few times. This chain links TRBV2 with TRBJ2-7; possibly TRBD2 for D (5 bases). CDR3 length equals 12 residues. Germline loops: CDR1 SNHLY, CDR2 FYNNEI. V was shortened by 4 bases and J by 4 bases, with 8 bases between the two germline ends. The DNA for the CDR3 is TGTGCCAGCAGTGGGACGGGATACGAGCAGTACTTC. It encodes CASSGTGYEQYF.

The V call is TRBV2, the J call TRBJ2-1; D gene uncertain. Germline CDR1 and CDR2: SNHLY and FYNNEI. The ends were cut back, 3 bases at V and 4 bases at J, with 10 bases in the middle. The CDR3 spans 14 residues. The CDR3 reads CASSEAAVYNEQFF. The CDR3 DNA reads as TGTGCCAGCAGTGAGGCGGCAGTTTACAATGAGCAGTTCTTC. Full variable domain (outside the CDR3, taken from reference TRBV2 and TRBJ2-1): EPEVTQTPSHQVTQMGQEVILRCVPISNHLYFYWYRQILGQKVEFLVSFYNNEISEKSEIFDDQFSVERPDGSNFTLKIRSTKLEDSAMYFCASSEAAVYNEQFFGPGTRLTVL.

This chain links TRBV19 with TRBJ2-5; D is undetermined. Germline values: CDR1 LNHDA, CDR2 SQIVND (reference sequence). V was trimmed by 5 bases and J by 7 bases, leaving 17 bases between them. CDR3 length: 14 residues. For the CDR3, the DNA is TGTGCCAGTAGTGGAACAGCAACCAAGCGGACCCAGTACTTC. It encodes CASSGTATKRTQYF.

The V gene is TRBV20-1, the J gene TRBJ2-3, with 8 bases identical to TRBD2. The CDR3 has 18 amino acids. V dropped 1 base and J dropped 8; count of bases not matched to a gene: 20. Germline V CDR1 and CDR2: DFQATT, SNEGSKA (reference sequence). DNA for the CDR3: TGCAGTGCTAGAGGTCCTAGCGGGTGGCGGCCCACACACGGTACGCAGTATTTT. Translating gives CSARGPSGWRPTHGTQYF.

This rearrangement joins TRBV20-1 to TRBJ2-3, with D maybe TRBD1 (5 bases). Germline V gene lookup returns CDR1 DFQATT and CDR2 SNEGSKA (reference sequence). The ends were cut back, 1 base at V and 4 bases at J, with 12 bases in the middle. CDR3 length equals 14 residues. This chain's CDR3 is CSARVSGSPDTQYF. The CDR3 bases are TGCAGTGCTAGAGTGTCAGGGTCCCCAGATACGCAGTATTTT.

In this sample, this clonotype turned up a few times. The chain joins TRBV19 to TRBJ1-2; D is possibly TRBD1 (5 bases). Between the trimmed V and J ends, which lost 5 bases and 4 bases, there was a span of 17 bases. CDR1 is LNHDA, CDR2 SQIVND, per germline (reference sequence). The CDR3 loop spans 15 amino acids. The CDR3 loop is CASSPAGGEPYGYTF. The CDR3 DNA follows: TGTGCCAGTAGTCCCGCCGGAGGGGAACCCTATGGCTACACCTTC.

The rearrangement uses TRBV18 and TRBJ1-1; D possibly corresponds to TRBD1 (5 bases). The CDR3 runs 14 residues. The V end lost 3 bases, the J end lost 4 bases, and 12 bases lay between the germline ends. Germline lookup yields CDR1 KGHSH and CDR2 LQKENI. CDR3 in DNA: TGTGCCAGCTCACCCCGAGGGGCGCGCACTGAAGCTTTCTTT. This sequence encodes CASSPRGARTEAFF.

This clonotype was seen more than once but under ten times. V usage is TRBV24-1 and J usage is TRBJ2-5; TRBD1 matches at 9 bases. From germline, CDR1 is KGHDR and CDR2 SFDVKD. The CDR3 is 15 residues long. V trimming: 2 bases; J trimming: 5 bases; junction bases outside the gene matches: 5. CDR3: CATSDSTGGLETQYF. As DNA, the CDR3 is TGTGCCACCAGTGATTCTACAGGGGGCTTGGAGACCCAGTACTTC.

The rearrangement links TRBV5-4 to TRBJ1-1; TRBD1 is a possible D gene (6 bases). Per germline, CDR1 SGHNT and CDR2 YYREEE (reference sequence). V shed 3 bases and J shed 1 base, with 19 bases lying between them. This CDR3 contains 17 residues. This CDR3 is CASSSIGGGRANTEAFF. CDR3 nucleotide sequence: TGTGCCAGCAGCTCCATCGGGGGCGGGAGGGCGAACACTGAAGCTTTCTTT.

This clonotype was detected a few times. V is TRBV7-9 and J is TRBJ1-1; 7 bases map to TRBD1. The CDR3 runs 14 residues. J lost 4 bases, V lost 5 bases, and 7 bases had no gene match. From germline, CDR1 is SEHNR and CDR2 FQNEAQ (reference sequence). In nucleotides, the CDR3 is TGTGCCAGCAGCGCTTCCACAGGGGCCACTGAAGCTTTCTTT. It codes for CASSASTGATEAFF.

This sequence joins TRBV5-1 and TRBJ1-2; TRBD1 matches 11 bases. CDR3 length: 16 residues. Germline CDR1 SGHRS, CDR2 YFSETQ. Unmatched junction bases numbered 7, after V lost 3 bases and J lost 3 bases. The CDR3 loop is CASSWNPGQGDYGYTF. The CDR3 nucleotides read TGCGCCAGCAGCTGGAACCCGGGACAGGGGGACTATGGCTACACCTTC.

The V call is TRBV28, the J call TRBJ1-6, with D maybe TRBD1 (5 bases). CDR1 is MDHEN, CDR2 SYDVKM, per germline. Between the trimmed V and J ends, which lost 2 bases and 9 bases, there was a span of 29 bases. The CDR3 extends over 20 amino acids. The CDR3 spells CASSLVGGKGPLTTSSPLHF. DNA of the CDR3: TGTGCCAGCAGTTTAGTTGGGGGGAAAGGACCATTAACGACCAGTTCACCCCTCCACTTT.

The chain couples TRBV28 to TRBJ1-1, with unresolved D. CDR1 is MDHEN, CDR2 SYDVKM, per germline. The CDR3 runs to 14 residues. The V and J ends lost 1 base and 1 base respectively, with 7 bases between them. The chain's CDR3 is CASSLSVRNTEAFF. As DNA, the CDR3 is TGTGCCAGCAGTTTATCCGTCAGGAACACTGAAGCTTTCTTT.

This clonotype was detected once. The rearrangement joins TRBV19 to TRBJ2-1; 12 positions match TRBD2. The V gene end was trimmed by 7 bases and the J gene end by 9 bases; junction bases not matched to a gene: 16. Germline V gives CDR1 LNHDA, CDR2 SQIVND (reference sequence). This CDR3 is built from 17 residues. This CDR3 is CASKNPTSGSTGSEQFF. In DNA form, the CDR3 reads TGTGCCAGTAAGAACCCGACTAGCGGGAGCACCGGGAGTGAGCAGTTCTTC.

V gene TRBV18 combines with J gene TRBJ1-2, with D possibly being TRBD1 (5 bases). Germline V gene sequence: CDR1 KGHSH, CDR2 LQKENI. There are 16 residues in the CDR3. V shed 3 bases and J shed 8 bases, with 22 bases lying between them. The CDR3 DNA sequence: TGTGCCAGCTCACCTTCGGAGGGGAGGGCATCTCGCGGCTACACCTTC. This translates into CASSPSEGRASRGYTF.

V gene TRBV6-1 combines with J gene TRBJ2-3; 8 bases map to TRBD1. V dropped 5 bases and J dropped 1; count of bases not matched to a gene: 8. There are 16 residues in the CDR3. CDR1 and CDR2 (germline): MNHNS, SASEGT. The CDR3 bases are TGTGCCAGCAGTCCACACAGGGGGTTGGGCACAGATACGCAGTATTTT. As protein: CASSPHRGLGTDTQYF.

This clonotype was observed a handful of times. At one end, the junction sequence differs from germline, possibly due to a read error. V usage is TRBV20-1 and J usage is TRBJ2-7; a possible D gene is TRBD2 (6 bases). CDR3 length: 13 amino acids. Germline assignment: CDR1 DFQATT and CDR2 SNEGSKA (reference sequence). The CDR3 DNA follows: TGCAGTGTTAGAGACGACCGGGGGTACGAGCAGTACTTC. Translation: CSVRDDRGYEQYF.

The rearrangement links TRBV7-9 to TRBJ2-5, with 13 bases matching TRBD2. Losses at the gene ends were 5 bases for V and 5 bases for J; bases not matched to a gene: 5. The CDR3 runs to 15 residues. CDR1 SEHNR and CDR2 FQNEAQ come from the germline V gene (reference sequence). In nucleotides, the CDR3 is TGTGCCAGCAGCCTACTAGCGGGGGGGCTGGAGACCCAGTACTTC. Its translation: CASSLLAGGLETQYF.

The rearrangement uses TRBV6-2 or TRBV6-3 and TRBJ1-5; D is unresolved. The CDR3 runs to 12 residues. Germline V gene lookup returns CDR1 MNHEY and CDR2 SVGEGT. Trimming pared 5 bases from V and 6 bases from J, leaving 8 bases between. For the CDR3, the DNA is TGTGCCAGCAGTGGGCTTATTCAGCCCCAGCATTTT. Its protein product is CASSGLIQPQHF.